This passage covers 32 T cell receptor beta chains from one sample sequenced in a study of cytomegalovirus exposure and HLA in healthy donors. PCR amplification relied on 60 Vbeta primers (plus 13 Jbeta primers). TCRdb keeps only in-frame clones here, not all; method: immunoSEQ multiplex PCR. Of 110,000 to 150,000 clones in the sample, 65% to 85% were seen once. The material sequenced was PBMCs. The source of these receptors is a male donor in good health and CMV-seronegative.

The count of this clone is one. V and J are TRBV5-1 and TRBJ1-1; no clear D. Germline values: CDR1 SGHRS, CDR2 YFSETQ. With 6 bases removed from V and 1 base from J, the gap between germline ends came to 10 bases. The CDR3 totals 13 residues. In nucleotides, the CDR3 is TGCGCCAGCACCTTTGGGCAGAACACTGAAGCTTTCTTT. Translated: CASTFGQNTEAFF.

This chain links TRBV28 with TRBJ2-2; the D gene is possibly TRBD1 (6 bases). The length of the CDR3 is 17 residues. Per the germline V gene, CDR1 is MDHEN and CDR2 is SYDVKM. The ends were cut back, 2 bases at V and 1 base at J, with 14 bases in the middle. CDR3 nucleotides: TGTGCCAGCAGTTTACCGGGGACAACGGAGAACACCGGGGAGCTGTTTTTT. This sequence encodes CASSLPGTTENTGELFF.

The chain is built from TRBV4-3 and TRBJ2-3; TRBD2 agrees at 8 bases. V lost 0 bases and J lost 0; bases outside the gene matches: 5. The germline gives CDR1 LGHNA, CDR2 YSLEER. The CDR3 consists of 17 residues. In nucleotides, the CDR3 is TGCGCCAGCAGCCAAGATCTAGCGGGCGCCAGCACAGATACGCAGTATTTT. Protein: CASSQDLAGASTDTQYF.

The chain couples TRBV27 to TRBJ1-2; TRBD1 agrees at 7 bases. Germline trimming cut 4 bases from V and 4 bases from J; bases unmatched to any gene: 6. From germline, CDR1 is MNHEY and CDR2 SMNVEV (reference sequence). The CDR3 totals 14 residues. This CDR3 is CASSSTGLGYGYTF. DNA for the CDR3: TGTGCCAGCAGTTCGACAGGGCTTGGCTATGGCTACACCTTC.

This chain links TRBV18 with TRBJ2-2; possibly TRBD2 for D (5 bases). The CDR3 totals 13 residues. V gave up 5 bases and J gave up 6 bases, with 10 bases separating them. Germline loops: CDR1 KGHSH, CDR2 LQKENI. The chain's CDR3 is CASSSRDPGELFF. The CDR3 region has the DNA TGTGCCAGCTCATCGAGGGATCCCGGGGAGCTGTTTTTT.

The chain uses TRBV9 and TRBJ1-3, with no clear D. Germline-derived CDR1 and CDR2 are SGDLS and YYNGEE. This CDR3 region has 14 residues. Between the trimmed V and J ends, which lost 6 bases and 0 bases, there was a span of 10 bases. CDR3 sequence (DNA): TGTGCCAGCACCCAGGAAGACTCTGGAAACACCATATATTTT. Encoded protein: CASTQEDSGNTIYF.

The genes are TRBV7-2 and TRBJ2-5, with 11 bases fitting TRBD2. Per the germline V gene, CDR1 is SGHTA and CDR2 is FQGNSA. After removal of 4 bases from V and 7 bases from J, the junction contained 14 bases not matched to a gene. CDR3 length: 17 residues. CDR3 in DNA: TGTGCCAGCAGCTCCCCCGGGACTAGCGGCACGTTAGCGACCCAGTACTTC. Translation: CASSSPGTSGTLATQYF.

The gene calls are TRBV20-1 and TRBJ1-5, with D possibly TRBD1 on 5 matching bases. In germline, CDR1 is DFQATT, CDR2 SNEGSKA (reference sequence). The CDR3 loop spans 11 amino acids. The CDR3 here is CRGRGNQPQHF. CDR3 DNA sequence: TGCAGGGGGAGGGGTAATCAGCCCCAGCATTTT.

The rearrangement uses TRBV18 and TRBJ1-1; D remains unclear. Per germline, CDR1 KGHSH and CDR2 LQKENI. This CDR3 is 15 amino acids long. With 1 base removed from V and 1 base from J, the gap between germline ends came to 10 bases. The CDR3 protein is CASSPRRSENTEAFF. For the CDR3, the DNA is TGTGCCAGCTCACCACGGCGGAGCGAGAACACTGAAGCTTTCTTT.

This clone has just one count. V usage is TRBV6-6 and J usage is TRBJ2-7, with 8 bases lining up with TRBD1. Germline values: CDR1 MNHNY, CDR2 SVGAGI (reference sequence). This CDR3 comprises 14 residues. The J segment lost 3 bases and the V segment lost 3 bases, leaving 4 bases of the junction unmatched. CDR3 DNA: TGTGCCAGCAGTTATGGACAGGGCATCTACGAGCAGTACTTC. This codes for CASSYGQGIYEQYF.

The chain joins TRBV18 to TRBJ1-1; D not resolved. Germline V CDR1 and CDR2: KGHSH, LQKENI. The ends were cut back, 6 bases at V and 5 bases at J, with 19 bases in the middle. The CDR3 length is 15 residues. The DNA for the CDR3 is TGTGCCAGCTCGGAAACAACCGCTAGGATGACTGAAGCTTTCTTT. It translates to CASSETTARMTEAFF.

This sequence joins TRBV6-6 and TRBJ2-7, with D possibly being TRBD2 (5 bases). The CDR3 consists of 14 residues. In germline, CDR1 is MNHNY, CDR2 SVGAGI (reference sequence). Trimming pared 8 bases from V and 2 bases from J, leaving 16 bases between. The CDR3 nucleotides read TGTGCCAGCGGAGGCGCGGGCCGCACCTACGAGCAGTACTTC. Translating gives CASGGAGRTYEQYF.

The rearrangement links TRBV27 to TRBJ1-5, with D hard to call. CDR1 is MNHEY, CDR2 SMNVEV, per germline (reference sequence). Trimming shortened V by 6 bases and J by 3 bases, and 15 bases separated the two germline ends. This CDR3 is built from 15 residues. The CDR3 DNA reads TGTGCCAGCAGATTCGTGGCAGGCATCAATCAGCCCCAGCATTTT. It yields the protein CASRFVAGINQPQHF.

This CDR3 reads CASSYRDRSYEQYF. CDR3 bases: TGTGCCAGCAGTTACCGGGACAGGTCTTACGAGCAGTACTTC. The V and J genes are TRBV6-5 and TRBJ2-7; 8 nucleotides line up with TRBD1. The CDR3 contains 14 residues. The germline V gene has CDR1 MNHEY and CDR2 SVGAGI. Trimming at V came to 2 bases and at J to 4 bases, leaving 4 bases not matched to a gene.

The chain employs TRBV9 and TRBJ2-5; D may be TRBD1 (6 bases). The J call is uncertain, as TRBJ2-7 better fits the DNA end. CDR1 and CDR2 from the germline V gene are SGDLS and YYNGEE. This CDR3 has 15 residues. The chain's CDR3 is CASSVYRESSYEQYF. The CDR3, as DNA: TGTGCCAGCAGCGTTTACAGGGAGAGCTCCTACGAGCAGTACTTC.

This sequence joins TRBV5-4 and TRBJ2-5, with a possible D match to TRBD1 (6 bases). Germline CDR1 is SGHNT and CDR2 is YYREEE (reference sequence). Trimming pared 4 bases from V and 5 bases from J, leaving 12 bases between. This CDR3 is built from 13 residues. The CDR3 is CASSDGQGETQYF. The CDR3 DNA reads as TGTGCCAGCAGCGACGGCCAGGGGGAGACCCAGTACTTC.

V is TRBV28 and J is TRBJ2-7, with 8 bases identical to TRBD2. V lost 5 bases to trimming and J lost 3 bases; unmatched junction nucleotides: 9. The germline CDR1 and CDR2 sequences are MDHEN and SYDVKM. The CDR3 runs to 15 residues. The CDR3, as DNA: TGTGCCAGCAGTGGAAAGCGGGGGAAAGGCTACGAGCAGTACTTC. Amino acid sequence: CASSGKRGKGYEQYF.

The chain couples TRBV4-2 to TRBJ2-1; TRBD2 matches at 13 bases. Trimming cost V 0 bases and J 4 bases; bases outside gene matches: 6. The CDR3 is 18 amino acids. Germline V gene lookup returns CDR1 LGHNA and CDR2 YNFKEQ. The CDR3: CASSQDGTSGGVYNEQFF. The CDR3 DNA reads as TGTGCCAGCAGCCAAGATGGTACTAGCGGGGGGGTATACAATGAGCAGTTCTTC.

The rearrangement uses TRBV7-8 and TRBJ1-6, with a tentative D call TRBD1 (5 bases). This CDR3 region has 14 residues. Germline-derived CDR1 and CDR2 are SGHVS and FQNEAQ. Trimming left V 2 bases short and J 6 bases short, with 8 bases between. Here the CDR3 reads CASSLLGANSPLHF. DNA for the CDR3: TGTGCCAGCAGCTTATTAGGGGCTAATTCACCCCTCCACTTT.

The V gene is TRBV7-2, the J gene TRBJ2-2; D call uncertain. CDR1 and CDR2 from the germline V gene are SGHTA and FQGNSA. This CDR3 comprises 14 residues. V was cut by 1 base and J by 4 bases, with 7 bases left in between. In DNA, the CDR3 is TGTGCCAGCAGCTTAGGTTGGAGCACCGGGGAGCTGTTTTTT. Residues: CASSLGWSTGELFF. Supplemented by reference TRBV7-2 and TRBJ2-2, the full variable domain reads GAGVSQSPSNKVTEKGKDVELRCDPISGHTALYWYRQSLGQGLEFLIYFQGNSAPDKSGLPSDRFSAERTGGSVSTLTIQRTQQEDSAVYLCASSLGWSTGELFFGEGSRLTVL.

V is TRBV19 and J is TRBJ1-2, with a possible D match to TRBD1 (6 bases). CDR1 and CDR2 (germline): LNHDA, SQIVND (reference sequence). This CDR3 has 13 amino acids. Trimming took off 3 bases at V and 7 bases at J, with 12 bases between the two ends. The CDR3 DNA reads as TGTGCCAGTAGTATGGGGGGGGCGGCTGGCTACACCTTC. Its translation is CASSMGGAAGYTF.

V usage is TRBV6-6 and J usage is TRBJ2-2; 8 positions agree with TRBD2. The CDR3 consists of 16 residues. Germline V gene lookup returns CDR1 MNHNY and CDR2 SVGAGI (reference sequence). V lost 0 bases, J lost 2 bases, and 2 bases stayed unmatched. The CDR3 sequence: CASSYSVAGNTGELFF. CDR3 sequence (DNA): TGTGCCAGCAGTTACTCGGTAGCGGGAAACACCGGGGAGCTGTTTTTT.

The chain recombines TRBV9 with TRBJ2-3, with no clear D. Trimming pared 0 bases from V and 2 bases from J, leaving 10 bases between. The CDR3 runs to 15 residues. CDR1 and CDR2 (germline): SGDLS, YYNGEE. CDR3 in amino acids: CASSVGQLLTDTQYF. CDR3 bases: TGTGCCAGCAGCGTAGGGCAGTTGCTCACAGATACGCAGTATTTT.

J is TRBJ1-1 and V is TRBV28; 8 bases align to TRBD1. CDR1 is MDHEN and CDR2 is SYDVKM in the germline V gene. The J segment lost 5 bases and the V segment lost 8 bases, leaving 10 bases of the junction unmatched. This CDR3 comprises 14 residues. The CDR3 loop reads CASGNQGARTEAFF. For the CDR3, the DNA is TGTGCCAGCGGGAATCAGGGGGCGAGGACTGAAGCTTTCTTT.

The J gene is TRBJ2-5, the V gene TRBV4-1; D possibly corresponds to TRBD2 (6 bases). Trimming pared 3 bases from V and 1 base from J, leaving 12 bases between. Germline lookup yields CDR1 MGHRA and CDR2 YSYEKL. CDR3 length: 15 amino acids. The CDR3 DNA is TGCGCCAGCAGCCAGGTTCCGGGACTCCAAGAGACCCAGTACTTC. Translated: CASSQVPGLQETQYF.

The rearrangement links TRBV5-5 to TRBJ2-1; D possibly corresponds to TRBD2 (5 bases). Germline lookup yields CDR1 SGHKS and CDR2 YYEKEE (reference sequence). CDR3 length: 15 amino acids. V was trimmed by 4 bases and J by 6 bases, leaving 17 bases between them. The CDR3 nucleotides read TGTGCCAGCAGCCGAGGGCCCACCCTTAGCAATGAGCAGTTCTTC. This codes for CASSRGPTLSNEQFF.

In DNA form, the CDR3 reads TGCAGTGCTAGCGACAGCTATGGCTACACCTTC. It is translated as CSASDSYGYTF. V usage is TRBV20-1 and J usage is TRBJ1-2; possible D gene TRBD1, 5 bases. The length of the CDR3 is 11 residues. The germline V gene encodes CDR1 DFQATT and CDR2 SNEGSKA (reference sequence). The V end was cut by 3 bases, the J end by 4 bases, with 6 bases between.

The rearrangement uses TRBV29-1 and TRBJ2-5; TRBD2 aligns across 7 bases. This CDR3 region has 14 residues. The V gene's germline CDR1 is SQVTM and CDR2 ANQGSEA. The V and J ends lost 4 bases and 5 bases, in that order; junction bases with no gene match: 10. The CDR3 region is CSVGLGGGGETQYF. The CDR3, as DNA: TGCAGCGTTGGACTGGGGGGGGGAGGTGAGACCCAGTACTTC. Complete variable domain (other parts from reference TRBV29-1 and TRBJ2-5): SAVISQKPSRDICQRGTSLTIQCQVDSQVTMMFWYRQQPGQSLTLIATANQGSEATYESGFVIDKFPISRPNLTFSTLTVSNMSPEDSSIYLCSVGLGGGGETQYFGPGTRLLVL.

The gene calls are TRBV7-9 and TRBJ2-7; 11 bases are a match to TRBD1. Germline CDR1 and CDR2: SEHNR and FQNEAQ (reference sequence). CDR3 length: 15 amino acids. With 4 bases clipped from V and 4 bases from J, the junction kept 6 bases outside the gene matches. CDR3 residues: CASSSRGQGAYEQYF. CDR3 sequence (DNA): TGTGCCAGCAGCTCCCGAGGACAGGGGGCGTACGAGCAGTACTTC.

The chain recombines TRBV5-5 with TRBJ2-7; D is unclear. This CDR3 comprises 13 residues. The germline gives CDR1 SGHKS, CDR2 YYEKEE (reference sequence). With 0 bases removed from V and 2 bases from J, the gap between germline ends came to 6 bases. The CDR3 is CASSLAGTYEQYF. For the CDR3, the DNA is TGTGCCAGCAGCTTGGCGGGTACCTACGAGCAGTACTTC. The complete variable domain, with remaining parts taken from reference TRBV5-5 and TRBJ2-7, reads DAGVTQSPTHLIKTRGQQVTLRCSPISGHKSVSWYQQVLGQGPQFIFQYYEKEERGRGNFPDRFSARQFPNYSSELNVNALLLGDSALYLCASSLAGTYEQYFGPGTRLTVT.

The chain recombines TRBV29-1 with TRBJ2-1; 7 positions agree with TRBD2. Germline V gives CDR1 SQVTM, CDR2 ANQGSEA. Unmatched junction bases numbered 15, after V lost 6 bases and J lost 7 bases. The CDR3 loop spans 15 amino acids. Here the CDR3 DNA reads TGCAGCGTCGAGGGGAGGGAAGTCGGTTGGAATGAGCAGTTCTTC. Translating gives CSVEGREVGWNEQFF.

This chain uses TRBV5-6 with TRBJ2-1, with 9 bases fitting TRBD2. The V segment lost 4 bases and the J segment 5 bases; nucleotides outside the gene matches: 4. This CDR3 has 14 amino acids. Germline assignment: CDR1 SGHDT and CDR2 YYEEEE. CDR3 sequence: CASSVGLAHNEQFF. Written as DNA, the CDR3 is TGTGCCAGCAGCGTGGGACTAGCACACAATGAGCAGTTCTTC.